This T cell receptor beta chain was found in a study of CD8 T cells in ankylosing spondylitis. Many counts were recorded for this clonotype. TCRdb re-called the 5' RACE reads with MiXCR, one entry per CDR3 protein. The data hold 150,000 to 200,000 distinct CDR3 sequences, with 25% to 35% observed a single time. With V trimmed by 3 bases and J by 7 bases, 0 bases remained unmatched. CDR3 size: 12 residues. The chain combines TRBV12-3 or TRBV12-4 with TRBJ1-1; 9 nucleotides line up with TRBD1. Sequencing input: synovial fluid, either unsorted or a sorted T cell fraction (not recorded which). The sequence derives from a male donor with ankylosing spondylitis. The CDR3 loop is CASSLTGGEAFF. The CDR3 DNA reads TGTGCCAGCAGTTTGACAGGGGGTGAAGCTTTCTTT.